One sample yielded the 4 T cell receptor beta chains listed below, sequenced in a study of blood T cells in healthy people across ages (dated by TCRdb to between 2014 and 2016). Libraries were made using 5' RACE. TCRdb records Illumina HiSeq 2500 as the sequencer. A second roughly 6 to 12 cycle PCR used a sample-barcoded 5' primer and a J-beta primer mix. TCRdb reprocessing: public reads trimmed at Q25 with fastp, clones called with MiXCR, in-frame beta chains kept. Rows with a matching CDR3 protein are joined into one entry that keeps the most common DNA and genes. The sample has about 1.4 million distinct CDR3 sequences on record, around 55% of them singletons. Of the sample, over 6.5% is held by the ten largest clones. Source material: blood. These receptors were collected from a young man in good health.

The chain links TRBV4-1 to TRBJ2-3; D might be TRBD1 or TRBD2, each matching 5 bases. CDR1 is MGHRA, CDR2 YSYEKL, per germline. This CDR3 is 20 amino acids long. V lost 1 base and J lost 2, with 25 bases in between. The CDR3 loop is CASSQGGSTVGKEDTDTQYF. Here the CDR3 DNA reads TGCGCCAGCAGCCAAGGGGGATCGACAGTGGGGAAGGAGGACACAGATACGCAGTATTTT.

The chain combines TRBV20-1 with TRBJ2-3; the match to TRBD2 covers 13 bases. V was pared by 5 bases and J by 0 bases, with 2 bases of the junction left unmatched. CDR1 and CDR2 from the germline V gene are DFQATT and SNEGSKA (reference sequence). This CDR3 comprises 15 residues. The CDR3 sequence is CSAEGLAGSTDTQYF. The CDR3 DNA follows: TGCAGTGCTGAGGGACTAGCGGGAAGCACAGATACGCAGTATTTT.

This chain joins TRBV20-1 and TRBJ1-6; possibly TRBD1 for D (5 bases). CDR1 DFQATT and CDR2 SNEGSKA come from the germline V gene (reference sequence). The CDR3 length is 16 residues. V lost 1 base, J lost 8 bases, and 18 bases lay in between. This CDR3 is CSARAGTPKSDSPLHF. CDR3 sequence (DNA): TGCAGTGCTAGAGCCGGGACGCCGAAGTCAGATTCACCCCTCCACTTT.

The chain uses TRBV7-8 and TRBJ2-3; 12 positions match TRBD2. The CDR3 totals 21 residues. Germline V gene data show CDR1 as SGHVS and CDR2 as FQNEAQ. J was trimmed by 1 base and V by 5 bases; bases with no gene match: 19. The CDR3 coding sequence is TGTGCCAGCAGCCGAATCAAGCATAGACTAGCGGGAGAATTTGGCACAGATACGCAGTATTTT. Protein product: CASSRIKHRLAGEFGTDTQYF.